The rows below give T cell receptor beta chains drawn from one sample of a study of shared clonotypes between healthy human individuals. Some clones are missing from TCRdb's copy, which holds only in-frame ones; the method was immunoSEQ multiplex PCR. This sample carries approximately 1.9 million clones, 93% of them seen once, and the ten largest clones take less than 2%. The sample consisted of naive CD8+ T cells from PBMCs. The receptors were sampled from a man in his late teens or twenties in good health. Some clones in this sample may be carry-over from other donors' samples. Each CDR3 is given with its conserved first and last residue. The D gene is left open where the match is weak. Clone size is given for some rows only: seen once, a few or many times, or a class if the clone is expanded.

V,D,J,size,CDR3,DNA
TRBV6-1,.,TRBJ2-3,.,CASSEAWDLTDTQYF,TGTGCCAGCAGTGAAGCGTGGGACCTCACAGATACGCAGTATTTT
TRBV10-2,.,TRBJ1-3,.,CASRGRGSGNTIYF,TGCGCCAGCAGAGGCAGGGGATCTGGAAACACCATATATTTT
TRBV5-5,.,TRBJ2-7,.,CASSSGRVYEQYF,TGTGCCAGCAGTTCGGGACGGGTCTACGAGCAGTACTTC
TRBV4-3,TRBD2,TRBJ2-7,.,CASSPSGATYEQYF,TGCGCCAGCAGCCCTAGCGGAGCGACCTACGAGCAGTACTTC
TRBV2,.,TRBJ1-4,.,CASSGRDPGEKLFF,TGTGCCAGCAGTGGCCGGGACCCTGGAGAAAAACTGTTTTTT
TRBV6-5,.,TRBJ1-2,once,CASSSLQGRTNYGYTF,TGTGCCAGCAGTTCCTTACAGGGTCGCACTAACTATGGCTACACCTTC
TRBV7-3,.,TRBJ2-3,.,CASRDSNRRTDTQYF,TGTGCCAGCAGGGACAGCAACCGCCGCACAGATACGCAGTATTTT
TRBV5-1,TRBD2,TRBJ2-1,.,CASSPRLAGGPGSYNEQFF,TGCGCCAGCAGCCCAAGACTAGCGGGAGGGCCGGGGTCCTACAATGAGCAGTTCTTC
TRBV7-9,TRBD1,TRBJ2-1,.,CASSFRGGQGKYEQFF,TGTGCCAGCAGCTTTCGAGGGGGACAGGGTAAATATGAGCAGTTCTTC
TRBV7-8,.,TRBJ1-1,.,CASSLETGGRSEAFF,TGTGCCAGCAGCTTAGAAACGGGTGGAAGGTCTGAAGCTTTCTTT
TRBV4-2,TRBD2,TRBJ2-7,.,CASSVGLANPYEQYF,TGTGCCAGCAGCGTGGGACTAGCAAACCCCTACGAGCAGTACTTC
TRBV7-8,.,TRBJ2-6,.,CASSLAPGHRISSGANVLTF,TGTGCCAGCAGCTTAGCCCCGGGACACCGAATTTCATCTGGGGCCAACGTCCTGACTTTC
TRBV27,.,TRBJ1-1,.,CASSLGAWTEAFF,TGTGCCAGCAGTTTAGGGGCGTGGACTGAAGCTTTCTTT
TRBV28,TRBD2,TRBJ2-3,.,CASIGVGTSATDTQYF,TGTGCCAGCATTGGTGTGGGGACTAGCGCTACAGATACGCAGTATTTT
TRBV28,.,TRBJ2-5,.,CASSLSARPQETQYF,TGTGCCAGCAGTTTATCTGCCAGGCCTCAAGAGACCCAGTACTTC
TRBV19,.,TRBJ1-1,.,CATRPGGDTEAFF,TGTGCCACCAGGCCGGGGGGGGACACTGAAGCTTTCTTT
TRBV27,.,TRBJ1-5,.,CASSLNFLDSLRQPQHF,TGTGCCAGCAGCCTAAATTTCTTGGACAGTTTGAGGCAGCCCCAGCATTTT
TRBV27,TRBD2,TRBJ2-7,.,CASSLGAGGPGEQYF,TGTGCCAGCAGTTTAGGGGCGGGAGGGCCGGGCGAGCAGTACTTC
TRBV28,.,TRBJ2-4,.,CASSQDYTQYF,TGTGCCAGCAGCCAGGACTACACTCAGTACTTC
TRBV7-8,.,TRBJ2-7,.,CASSLAHWGVGFYEQYF,TGTGCCAGCAGCTTAGCGCACTGGGGAGTGGGTTTCTACGAGCAGTACTTC
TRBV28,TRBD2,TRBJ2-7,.,CASSLRRLAGSYEQYF,TGTGCCAGCAGTTTGCGGAGACTAGCGGGCTCCTACGAGCAGTACTTC
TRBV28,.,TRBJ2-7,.,CASSPPAGSLAYEQYF,TGTGCCAGCAGTCCCCCCGCAGGGTCATTGGCCTACGAGCAGTACTTC
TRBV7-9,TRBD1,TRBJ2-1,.,CASSAGQGYNEQFF,TGTGCCAGCAGCGCAGGACAGGGGTACAATGAGCAGTTCTTC
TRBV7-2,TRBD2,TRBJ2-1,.,CASSLYAGGAYNEQFF,TGTGCCAGCAGCTTATACGCGGGAGGGGCGTACAATGAGCAGTTCTTC
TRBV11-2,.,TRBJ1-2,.,CASSVAGAWYGYTF,TGTGCCAGCAGCGTTGCAGGAGCATGGTATGGCTACACCTTC
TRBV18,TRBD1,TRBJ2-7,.,CASSPRDRAQSQNSYEQYF,TGTGCCAGCTCACCTAGGGACAGGGCCCAATCCCAAAACTCCTACGAGCAGTACTTC
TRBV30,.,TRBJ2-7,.,CAWSVNVNEQYF,TGTGCCTGGAGTGTTAACGTGAACGAGCAGTACTTC
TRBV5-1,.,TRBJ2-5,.,CASSLWDGSETQYF,TGCGCCAGCAGCTTGTGGGACGGGAGCGAGACCCAGTACTTC
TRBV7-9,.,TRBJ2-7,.,CASSFLKGRDTYEQYF,TGTGCCAGCAGCTTTTTGAAAGGACGAGATACCTACGAGCAGTACTTC
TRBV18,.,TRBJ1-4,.,CASSRSPRDVEKLFF,TGTGCCAGCTCACGCTCCCCGCGGGACGTGGAAAAACTGTTTTTT
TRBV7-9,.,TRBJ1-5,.,CASSLDQSNQPQHF,TGTGCCAGCAGCTTAGATCAAAGCAATCAGCCCCAGCATTTT
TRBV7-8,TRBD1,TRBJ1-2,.,CASSLYLDRDHGYTF,TGTGCCAGCAGCTTATATCTCGACAGGGACCATGGCTACACCTTC
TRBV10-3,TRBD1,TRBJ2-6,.,CAISVFRGDGTGRTGANVLTF,TGTGCCATCTCCGTTTTTAGAGGGGACGGGACAGGGAGGACTGGGGCCAACGTCCTGACTTTC
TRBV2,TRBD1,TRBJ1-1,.,CASKGAVRDTEAFF,TGTGCCAGCAAGGGGGCGGTCAGAGACACTGAAGCTTTCTTT
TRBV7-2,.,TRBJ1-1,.,CASSLRGRLNTEAFF,TGTGCCAGCAGCTTAAGGGGCAGACTAAACACTGAAGCTTTCTTT
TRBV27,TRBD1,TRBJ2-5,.,CASSDRGRGETQYF,TGTGCCAGCAGCGACAGGGGGCGCGGTGAGACCCAGTACTTC
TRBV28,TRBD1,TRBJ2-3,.,CASRTSGGLSVTDTQYF,TGTGCCAGCAGAACGTCAGGGGGCCTGAGCGTGACAGATACGCAGTATTTT
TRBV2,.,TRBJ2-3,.,CASSGPDRPNWEYF,TGTGCCAGCAGTGGCCCCGACAGACCCAATTGGGAGTATTTT
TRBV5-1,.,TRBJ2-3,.,CASSLELAVSTDTQYF,TGCGCCAGCAGCTTGGAATTAGCGGTTAGCACAGATACGCAGTATTTT
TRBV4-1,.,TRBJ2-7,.,CASSQGQSLSYEQYF,TGCGCCAGCAGCCAAGGACAGTCCCTCTCCTACGAGCAGTACTTC
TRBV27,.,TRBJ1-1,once,CASSLGGGAEAFF,TGTGCCAGCAGTTTAGGGGGAGGAGCTGAAGCTTTCTTT
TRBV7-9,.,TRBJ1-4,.,CASSLQGSGEKLFF,TGTGCCAGCAGCCTACAGGGAAGTGGCGAAAAACTGTTTTTT
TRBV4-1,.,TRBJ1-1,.,CASSQDRGSGTEAFF,TGCGCCAGCAGCCAAGATCGAGGCTCCGGCACTGAAGCTTTCTTT